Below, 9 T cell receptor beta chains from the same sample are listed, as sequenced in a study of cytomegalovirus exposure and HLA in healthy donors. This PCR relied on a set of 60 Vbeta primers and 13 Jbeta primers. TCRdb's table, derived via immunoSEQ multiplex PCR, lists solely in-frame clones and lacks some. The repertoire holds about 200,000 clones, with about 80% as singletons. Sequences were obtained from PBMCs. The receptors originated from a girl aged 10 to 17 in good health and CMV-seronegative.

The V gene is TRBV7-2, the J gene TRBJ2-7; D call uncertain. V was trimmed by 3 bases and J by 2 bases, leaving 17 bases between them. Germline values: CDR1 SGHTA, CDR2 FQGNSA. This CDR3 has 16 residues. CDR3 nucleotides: TGTGCCAGCAGCTTGGGCCCGCCGTCAGTGGCCTACGAGCAGTACTTC. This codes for CASSLGPPSVAYEQYF.

DNA for the CDR3: TGTGCCAGCAGTTATCGAAGGGAGAATCAGCCCCAGCATTTT. Its protein product is CASSYRRENQPQHF. This chain links TRBV6-5 with TRBJ1-5; unclear D gene. V was pared by 3 bases and J by 4 bases, with 10 bases between. Germline lookup yields CDR1 MNHEY and CDR2 SVGAGI. The CDR3 is 14 residues long.

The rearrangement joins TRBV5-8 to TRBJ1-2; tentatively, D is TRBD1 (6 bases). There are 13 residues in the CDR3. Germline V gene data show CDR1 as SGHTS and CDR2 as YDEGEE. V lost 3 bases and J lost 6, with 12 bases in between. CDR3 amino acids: CASSSTGVHGYTF. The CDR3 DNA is TGTGCCAGCAGCTCGACAGGAGTACATGGCTACACCTTC.

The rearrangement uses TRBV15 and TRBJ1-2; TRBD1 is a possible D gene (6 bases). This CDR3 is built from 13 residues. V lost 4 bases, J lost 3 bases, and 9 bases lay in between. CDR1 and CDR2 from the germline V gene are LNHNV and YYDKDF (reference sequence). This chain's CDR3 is CATSINRDYGYTF. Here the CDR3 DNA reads TGTGCCACCAGCATAAACAGGGACTATGGCTACACCTTC.

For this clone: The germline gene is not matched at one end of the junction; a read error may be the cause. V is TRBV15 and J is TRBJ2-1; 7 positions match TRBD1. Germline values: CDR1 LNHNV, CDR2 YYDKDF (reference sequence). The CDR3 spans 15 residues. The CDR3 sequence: CATSGRDSSYNERFF. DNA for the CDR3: TGTGCCACCAGCGGACGGGACAGCTCCTACAATGAGCGGTTCTTC. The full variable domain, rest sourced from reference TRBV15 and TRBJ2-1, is DAMVIQNPRYQVTQFGKPVTLSCSQTLNHNVMYWYQQKSSQAPKLLFHYYDKDFNNEADTPDNFQSRRPNTSFCFLDIRSPGLGDTAMYLCATSGRDSSYNERFFGPGTRLTVL.

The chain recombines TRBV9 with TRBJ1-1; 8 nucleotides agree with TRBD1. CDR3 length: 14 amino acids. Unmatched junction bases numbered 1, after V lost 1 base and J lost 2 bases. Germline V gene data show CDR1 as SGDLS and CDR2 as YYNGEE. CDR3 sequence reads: CASSVQGANTEAFF. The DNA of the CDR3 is TGTGCCAGCAGCGTACAGGGGGCTAACACTGAAGCTTTCTTT.

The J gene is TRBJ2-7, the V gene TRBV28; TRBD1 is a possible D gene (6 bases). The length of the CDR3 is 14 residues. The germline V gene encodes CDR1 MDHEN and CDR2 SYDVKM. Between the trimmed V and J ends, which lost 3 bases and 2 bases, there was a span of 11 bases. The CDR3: CASSLRTVTYEQYF. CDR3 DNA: TGTGCCAGCAGTTTGCGGACAGTTACCTACGAGCAGTACTTC.

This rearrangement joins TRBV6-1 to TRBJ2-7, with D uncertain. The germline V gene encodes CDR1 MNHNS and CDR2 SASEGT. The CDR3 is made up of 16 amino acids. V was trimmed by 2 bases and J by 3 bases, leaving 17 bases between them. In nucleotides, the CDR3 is TGTGCCAGCAGTGAATTAACGGGTCGAGTAGGCTACGAGCAGTACTTC. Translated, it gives CASSELTGRVGYEQYF.

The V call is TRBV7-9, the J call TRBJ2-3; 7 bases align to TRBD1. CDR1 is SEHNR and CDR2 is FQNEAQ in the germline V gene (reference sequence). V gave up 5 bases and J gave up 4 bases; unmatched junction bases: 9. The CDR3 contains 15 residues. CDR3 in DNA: TGTGCCAGCAGCCCCGGGACAGTTGTTGCAGATACGCAGTATTTT. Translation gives CASSPGTVVADTQYF.